What follows are 10 T cell receptor beta chains derived from one specimen sequenced in a study of vaccination effects on CD4 cells after COVID-19. The culture ran for 9 to 11 days, and then CD4+ T cells were isolated. A positive SARS-CoV-2 PCR test fell between March and December 2020. Participants received two doses of either the BNT162b2 or mRNA-1273 vaccine. TCRdb's table, derived via immunoSEQ multiplex PCR, lists solely in-frame clones and lacks some. The data show nearly 35,000 clones, approximately 72% seen once. What these receptors recognize is not known. The material sequenced was CD4+ T cells from PBMCs cultured without peptide, taken after COVID-19 vaccination. The receptors derive from a human donor who had a prior SARS-CoV-2 infection.

The J gene is TRBJ1-2, the V gene TRBV5-4; weak D call: TRBD1 (6 bases). V was trimmed by 4 bases and J by 6 bases, leaving 16 bases between them. Germline lookup yields CDR1 SGHNT and CDR2 YYREEE (reference sequence). The CDR3 has 14 amino acids. In DNA form, the CDR3 reads TGTGCCAGCAGCCGAAGGGGGACCTATGATGGCTACACCTTC. This sequence encodes CASSRRGTYDGYTF.

V and J are TRBV7-9 and TRBJ2-3, with 14 bases matching TRBD2. The CDR3 runs 17 residues. Germline-derived CDR1 and CDR2 are SEHNR and FQNEAQ (reference sequence). The V and J ends lost 5 bases and 4 bases, in that order; junction bases with no gene match: 8. CDR3 loop: CASSRRLTSGGADTQYF. Written as DNA, the CDR3 is TGTGCCAGCAGCCGCCGTTTGACTAGCGGGGGGGCAGATACGCAGTATTTT.

The V and J genes are TRBV6-6 and TRBJ1-2; tentative D call: TRBD1 (6 bases). Germline V gives CDR1 MNHNY, CDR2 SVGAGI (reference sequence). Deletions cut 6 bases from V and 2 bases from J, with 13 bases between. This CDR3 spans 14 amino acids. In nucleotides, the CDR3 is TGTGCCAGCAGCCCAAGACAGGCCAACTATGGCTACACCTTC. The encoded protein is CASSPRQANYGYTF.

Of note for this clone: The junction does not match germline at one end; this may be a read error. This sequence joins TRBV15 and TRBJ2-3; D gene unclear. Germline CDR1 and CDR2: LNHNV and YYDKDF (reference sequence). The CDR3 is made up of 15 amino acids. The CDR3 protein is CATSRDPGYTNTQYF. The CDR3 DNA reads as TGTGCCACCAGCAGAGATCCCGGGTACACAAATACGCAGTATTTT. Together with reference TRBV15 and TRBJ2-3, the CDR3 gives the full variable domain: DAMVIQNPRYQVTQFGKPVTLSCSQTLNHNVMYWYQQKSSQAPKLLFHYYDKDFNNEADTPDNFQSRRPNTSFCFLDIRSPGLGDTAMYLCATSRDPGYTNTQYFGPGTRLTVL.

This chain links TRBV6-5 with TRBJ2-6; D may be TRBD2 (5 bases). V lost 2 bases, J lost 0 bases, and 8 bases lay in between. Germline values: CDR1 MNHEY, CDR2 SVGAGI. This CDR3 has 16 amino acids. The CDR3 reads CASSYGRGSGANVLTF. CDR3 nucleotides: TGTGCCAGCAGTTACGGTCGGGGCTCTGGGGCCAACGTCCTGACTTTC.

The rearrangement uses TRBV10-3 and TRBJ2-7; tentatively, D is TRBD1 or TRBD2 (5 bases each). The ends were cut back, 7 bases at V and 4 bases at J, with 17 bases in the middle. Germline assignment: CDR1 ENHRY and CDR2 SYGVKD. The CDR3 is 14 amino acids. The CDR3 region is CAITDPRWGYEQYF. Here the CDR3 DNA reads TGTGCCATCACTGACCCCCGCTGGGGGTACGAGCAGTACTTC.

J is TRBJ2-1 and V is TRBV19; TRBD1 aligns across 11 bases. Germline lookup yields CDR1 LNHDA and CDR2 SQIVND (reference sequence). The length of the CDR3 is 15 residues. With V trimmed by 5 bases and J by 4 bases, 4 bases remained unmatched. For the CDR3, the DNA is TGTGCCAGTAGTGCCGGGACAGGGGGTTACAATGAGCAGTTCTTC. This gives the protein CASSAGTGGYNEQFF.

This clone has just one count. The CDR3 reads CASSFLPSGIETQYF. The CDR3 nucleotides read TGCGCCAGCAGCTTTCTTCCTAGCGGGATAGAGACCCAGTACTTC. The chain combines TRBV5-1 with TRBJ2-5, with 9 bases fitting TRBD2. Trimming cost V 2 bases and J 4 bases; bases outside gene matches: 6. The germline CDR1 and CDR2 sequences are SGHRS and YFSETQ. The length of the CDR3 is 15 residues.

The DNA for the CDR3 is TGTGCCAGCACGGCGGGGGGGCCGGCAGAGTACTTC. Residues: CASTAGGPAEYF. This rearrangement joins TRBV2 to TRBJ2-7, with 9 bases identical to TRBD2. Per germline, CDR1 SNHLY and CDR2 FYNNEI. The CDR3 has 12 amino acids. Losses at the gene ends were 7 bases for V and 11 bases for J; bases not matched to a gene: 9.

This clone came up a few times. The V and J genes are TRBV9 and TRBJ1-4; D may be TRBD1 (5 bases). The germline V gene encodes CDR1 SGDLS and CDR2 YYNGEE. V lost 3 bases and J 0 bases, leaving 6 bases between the germline ends. CDR3 length: 14 residues. The CDR3 coding sequence is TGTGCCAGCAGCGGGGGACCAACTAATGAAAAACTGTTTTTT. This translates into CASSGGPTNEKLFF.